The clone carrying this T cell receptor (beta chain) appeared a few times. The antigen is unknown. Per germline, CDR1 SQVTM and CDR2 ANQGSEA. V was shortened by 3 bases and J by 3 bases, with 5 bases between the two germline ends. This CDR3 comprises 11 residues. Primers included in the PCR were 60 Vbeta and 13 Jbeta primers. The protocol was immunoSEQ multiplex PCR, while the TCRdb copy is restricted to in-frame clones and leaves out a portion. The sample carries under 100,000 clones, roughly a tenth recorded once. This record belongs to a study of cytomegalovirus exposure and HLA in healthy donors. Study-wide results and caveats: Exclusion applied to some V segments, including TRBV6-2 and TRBV6-3, as they were indistinguishable.

The V and J genes are TRBV29-1 and TRBJ2-5; unclear D gene. The source is a man between 60 and 75 years old in good health and CMV-seropositive. The sequencing sample was made of PBMCs. For the CDR3, the DNA is TGCAGCGTTGACCCTAAAGAGACCCAGTACTTC. Translated, it gives CSVDPKETQYF.